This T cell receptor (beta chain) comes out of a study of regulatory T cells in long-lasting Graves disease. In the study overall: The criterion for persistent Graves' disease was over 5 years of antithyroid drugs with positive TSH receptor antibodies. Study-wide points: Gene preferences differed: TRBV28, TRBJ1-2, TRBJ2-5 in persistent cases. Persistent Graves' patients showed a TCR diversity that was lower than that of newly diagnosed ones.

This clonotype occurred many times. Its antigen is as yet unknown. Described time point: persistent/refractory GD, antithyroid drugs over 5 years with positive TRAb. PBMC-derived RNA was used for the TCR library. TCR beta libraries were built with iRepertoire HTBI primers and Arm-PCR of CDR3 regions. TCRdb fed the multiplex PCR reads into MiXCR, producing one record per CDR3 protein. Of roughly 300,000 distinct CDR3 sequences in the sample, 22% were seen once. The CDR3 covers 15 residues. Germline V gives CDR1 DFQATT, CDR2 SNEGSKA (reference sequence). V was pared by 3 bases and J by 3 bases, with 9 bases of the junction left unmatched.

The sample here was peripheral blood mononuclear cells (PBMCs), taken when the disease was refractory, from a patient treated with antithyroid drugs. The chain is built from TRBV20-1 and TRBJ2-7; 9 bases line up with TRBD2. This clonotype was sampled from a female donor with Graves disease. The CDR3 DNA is TGCAGTGCTAGGGTACTAGCGGGTGGAAACTACGAGCAGTACTTC. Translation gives CSARVLAGGNYEQYF.